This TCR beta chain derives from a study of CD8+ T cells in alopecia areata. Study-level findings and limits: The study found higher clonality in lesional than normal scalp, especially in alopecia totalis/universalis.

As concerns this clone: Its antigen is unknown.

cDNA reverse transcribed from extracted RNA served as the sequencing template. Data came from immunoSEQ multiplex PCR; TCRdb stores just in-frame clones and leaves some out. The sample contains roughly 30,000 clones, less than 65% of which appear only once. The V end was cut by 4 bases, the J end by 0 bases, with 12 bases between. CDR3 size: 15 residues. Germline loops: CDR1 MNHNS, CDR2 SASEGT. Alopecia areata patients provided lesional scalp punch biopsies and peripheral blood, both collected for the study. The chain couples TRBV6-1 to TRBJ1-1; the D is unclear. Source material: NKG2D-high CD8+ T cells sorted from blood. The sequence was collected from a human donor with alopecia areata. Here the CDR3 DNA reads TGTGCCAGCAGTGGGGCAGCGAGAGTGAACACTGAAGCTTTCTTT. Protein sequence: CASSGAARVNTEAFF.